What follows are 14 T cell receptor beta chains derived from one specimen sequenced in a study of blood T cell repertoires in COVID-19. TCRdb's table, derived via immunoSEQ multiplex PCR, lists solely in-frame clones and lacks some. This repertoire shows approximately 290,000 clones, 65% to 85% found once; its top ten account for approximately 14%. Sequencing was done on a sample of peripheral blood. These receptors all stem from a person aged 65 to 85 with COVID-19, enrolled during active disease.

Concerning this clone: This may come from a read error, since a much larger clone is one base off. The genes are TRBV7-9 and TRBJ2-7, with 13 bases that match TRBD2. V shed 5 bases, J shed 4 bases, and the junction held 2 bases outside the gene matches. CDR3 length: 14 residues. The germline V gene encodes CDR1 SEHNR and CDR2 FQNEAQ (reference sequence). CDR3 loop: CASSRTSGGYEQYF. CDR3 in DNA: TGTGCCAGCAGCCGGACTAGCGGGGGTTACGAGCAGTACTTC. The full variable domain, rest sourced from reference TRBV7-9 and TRBJ2-7, is DTGVSQNPRHKITKRGQNVTFRCDPISEHNRLYWYRQTLGQGPEFLTYFQNEAQLEKSRLLSDRFSAERPKGSFSTLEIQRTEQGDSAMYLCASSRTSGGYEQYFGPGTRLTVT.

V usage is TRBV29-1 and J usage is TRBJ2-5, with 9 nucleotides matching TRBD2. CDR1 and CDR2 (germline): SQVTM, ANQGSEA. The V gene end was trimmed by 6 bases and the J gene end by 7 bases; junction bases not matched to a gene: 12. The CDR3 loop spans 14 amino acids. The DNA of the CDR3 is TGCAGCGTACTACCTAGCGGGACCCGGGGGACCCAGTACTTC. This gives the protein CSVLPSGTRGTQYF.

The V gene is TRBV7-3, the J gene TRBJ2-1; 11 nucleotides match TRBD2. The CDR3 spans 14 residues. The germline gives CDR1 SGHTA, CDR2 FQGTGA. The V segment lost 0 bases and the J segment 15 bases; nucleotides outside the gene matches: 7. The CDR3 DNA reads TGTGCCAGCAGCTTAACGGGTACTAGCGGGGGTCGGTTCTTC. Its protein product is CASSLTGTSGGRFF.

J is TRBJ2-3 and V is TRBV7-3, with 8 bases identical to TRBD2. The ends lost 3 bases at V and 4 bases at J; junction bases unmatched: 9. Per germline, CDR1 SGHTA and CDR2 FQGTGA. This CDR3 region has 16 residues. In nucleotides, the CDR3 is TGTGCCAGCAGCTTTACGGGGGGGTCTCGTCCAGATACGCAGTATTTT. Translated, it gives CASSFTGGSRPDTQYF.

V usage is TRBV7-2 and J usage is TRBJ1-4; maybe TRBD1 (5 bases). The CDR3 extends over 15 amino acids. Germline V gene data show CDR1 as SGHTA and CDR2 as FQGNSA. The V end lost 0 bases, the J end lost 0 bases, and 5 bases lay between the germline ends. The CDR3 bases are TGTGCCAGCAGCTTAGCCAGGGCAACTAATGAAAAACTGTTTTTT. Residues: CASSLARATNEKLFF.

This clone was found once. This chain uses TRBV6-5 with TRBJ2-7, with a tentative D call TRBD1 (6 bases). Per the germline V gene, CDR1 is MNHEY and CDR2 is SVGAGI. This CDR3 contains 14 residues. The V end was cut by 5 bases, the J end by 2 bases, with 13 bases between. The CDR3, as DNA: TGTGCCAGCAGTACCCGGGACAAAGCCTACGAGCAGTACTTC. Protein: CASSTRDKAYEQYF.

The V call is TRBV9, the J call TRBJ2-3, with 14 bases matching TRBD2. Germline CDR1 reads SGDLS; CDR2 reads YYNGEE. V was pared by 2 bases and J by 11 bases, with 1 base of the junction left unmatched. The CDR3 has 13 amino acids. Here the CDR3 reads CASSVGTSGRQYF. In DNA, the CDR3 is TGTGCCAGCAGCGTGGGGACTAGCGGGAGGCAGTATTTT.

The V and J genes are TRBV19 and TRBJ2-4; the match to TRBD1 covers 10 bases. CDR3 length: 14 amino acids. CDR1 is LNHDA and CDR2 is SQIVND in the germline V gene (reference sequence). J gave up 8 bases and V 6 bases, and 7 bases lay outside the gene matches. The CDR3 DNA reads TGTGCCAGTAGGCCGGGACAGGGGATACACATTCAGTACTTC. Its protein is CASRPGQGIHIQYF.

In its sample, this clone was seen once. The chain links TRBV29-1 to TRBJ1-4, with 9 positions matching TRBD1. The V gene end was trimmed by 8 bases and the J gene end by 2 bases; junction bases not matched to a gene: 3. The germline V gene has CDR1 SQVTM and CDR2 ANQGSEA. CDR3 size: 13 residues. The CDR3 DNA reads as TGCAGCATACAGGGGGCGACTAATGAAAAACTGTTTTTT. This codes for CSIQGATNEKLFF.

The J gene is TRBJ2-5, the V gene TRBV7-2; the D gene is possibly TRBD1 (6 bases). Germline CDR1 SGHTA, CDR2 FQGNSA. The V gene lost 3 bases and the J gene lost 5 bases, with 13 bases spanning the gap. The CDR3 length is 14 residues. The CDR3 loop reads CASSFYGGGETQYF. The CDR3 nucleotides are TGTGCCAGCAGCTTCTATGGGGGCGGGGAGACCCAGTACTTC.

J is TRBJ1-4 and V is TRBV7-4; a possible D gene is TRBD1 (6 bases). The CDR3 totals 16 residues. Germline V CDR1 and CDR2: SGHVT, SQSDAQ. Trimming removed 5 bases at V and 7 bases at J, with 20 bases between. DNA for the CDR3: TGTGCCAGCAGCGTCACAGGGAGGGATACCACTGAAAAACTGTTTTTT. Translation: CASSVTGRDTTEKLFF.

V usage is TRBV7-2 and J usage is TRBJ1-1, with 9 bases matching TRBD1. Germline CDR1 SGHTA, CDR2 FQGNSA. The CDR3 contains 16 residues. The ends lost 5 bases at V and 4 bases at J; junction bases unmatched: 11. The CDR3 nucleotides are TGTGCCAGCAGCCCCGGACAGGGGCGGTTGAGCACTGAAGCTTTCTTT. Protein product: CASSPGQGRLSTEAFF.

The genes are TRBV19 and TRBJ2-1; 8 bases line up with TRBD2. V was pared by 7 bases and J by 4 bases, with 6 bases of the junction left unmatched. CDR3 length: 14 amino acids. Germline CDR1 is LNHDA and CDR2 is SQIVND (reference sequence). The CDR3 region has the DNA TGTGCCAGTAAAATTAGCGGGGAGTACAATGAGCAGTTCTTC. Translation gives CASKISGEYNEQFF.

This clone was detected only a few times. The chain joins TRBV7-8 to TRBJ2-7; TRBD2 matches at 11 bases. The length of the CDR3 is 19 residues. The germline V gene has CDR1 SGHVS and CDR2 FQNEAQ. J was trimmed by 0 bases and V by 5 bases; bases with no gene match: 15. The CDR3 sequence is CASSLPGVSGGGSSYEQYF. Written as DNA, the CDR3 is TGTGCCAGCAGCCTCCCGGGAGTTAGCGGGGGGGGGAGCTCCTACGAGCAGTACTTC.